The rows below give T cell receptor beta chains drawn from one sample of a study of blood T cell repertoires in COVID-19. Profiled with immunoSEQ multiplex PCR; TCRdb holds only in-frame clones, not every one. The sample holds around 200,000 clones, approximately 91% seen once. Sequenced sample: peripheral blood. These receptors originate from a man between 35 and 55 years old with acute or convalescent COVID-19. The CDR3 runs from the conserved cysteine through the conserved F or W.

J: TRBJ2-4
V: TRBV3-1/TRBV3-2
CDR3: CASSQVEQGKNIQYF

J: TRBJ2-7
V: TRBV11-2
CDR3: CASSPRSSGGAYEQYF

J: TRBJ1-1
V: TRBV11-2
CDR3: CASSLDYSLNTEAFF

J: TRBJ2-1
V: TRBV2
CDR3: CASRGGRNPYNEQFF

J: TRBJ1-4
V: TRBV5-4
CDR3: CASSLAESREKLFF

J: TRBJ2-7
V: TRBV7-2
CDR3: CASSLARTGLGEQYF

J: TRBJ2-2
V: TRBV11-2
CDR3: CASSPGNTGELFF

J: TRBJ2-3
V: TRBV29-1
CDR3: CSGGLAGVTDTQYF

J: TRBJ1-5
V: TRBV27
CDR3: CASSTDMLGNQPQHF

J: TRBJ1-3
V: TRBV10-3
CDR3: CAISRDISGNTIYF

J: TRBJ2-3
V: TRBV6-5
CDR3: CASLRDRDTDTQYF

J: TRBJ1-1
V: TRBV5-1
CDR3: CASRTGPEAFF

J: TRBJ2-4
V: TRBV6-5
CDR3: CASSPADVVKNIQYF

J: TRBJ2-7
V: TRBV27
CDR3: CASSLDRGYEQYF

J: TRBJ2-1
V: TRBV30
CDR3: CAWSVRVAGRYNEQFF

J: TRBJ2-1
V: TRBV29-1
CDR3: CSVEIRYNEQFF